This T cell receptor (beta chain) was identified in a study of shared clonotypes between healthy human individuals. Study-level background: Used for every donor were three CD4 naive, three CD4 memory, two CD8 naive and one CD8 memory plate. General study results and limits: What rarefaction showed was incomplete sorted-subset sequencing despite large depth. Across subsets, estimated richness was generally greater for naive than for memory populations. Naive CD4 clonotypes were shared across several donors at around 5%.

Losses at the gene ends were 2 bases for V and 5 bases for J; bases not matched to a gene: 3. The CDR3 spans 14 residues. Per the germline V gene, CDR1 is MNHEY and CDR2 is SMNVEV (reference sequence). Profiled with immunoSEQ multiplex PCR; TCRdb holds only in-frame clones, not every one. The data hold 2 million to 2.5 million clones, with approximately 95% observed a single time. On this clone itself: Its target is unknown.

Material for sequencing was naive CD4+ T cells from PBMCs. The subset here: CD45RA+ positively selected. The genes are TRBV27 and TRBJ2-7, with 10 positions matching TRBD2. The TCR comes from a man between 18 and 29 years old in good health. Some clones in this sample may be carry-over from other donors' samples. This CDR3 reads CASSLLAGVNEQYF. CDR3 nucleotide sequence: TGTGCCAGCAGTTTACTAGCGGGAGTCAACGAGCAGTACTTC.